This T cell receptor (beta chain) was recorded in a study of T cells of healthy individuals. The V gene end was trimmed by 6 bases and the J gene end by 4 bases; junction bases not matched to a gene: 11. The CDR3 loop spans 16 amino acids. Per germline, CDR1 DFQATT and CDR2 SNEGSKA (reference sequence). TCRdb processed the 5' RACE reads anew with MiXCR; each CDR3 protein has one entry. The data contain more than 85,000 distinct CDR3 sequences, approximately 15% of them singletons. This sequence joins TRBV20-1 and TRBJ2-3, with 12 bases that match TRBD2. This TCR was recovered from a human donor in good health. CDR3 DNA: TGCAGTGCGGAACCCCGACTAGCGGGAGACGCAGATACGCAGTATTTT. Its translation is CSAEPRLAGDADTQYF.